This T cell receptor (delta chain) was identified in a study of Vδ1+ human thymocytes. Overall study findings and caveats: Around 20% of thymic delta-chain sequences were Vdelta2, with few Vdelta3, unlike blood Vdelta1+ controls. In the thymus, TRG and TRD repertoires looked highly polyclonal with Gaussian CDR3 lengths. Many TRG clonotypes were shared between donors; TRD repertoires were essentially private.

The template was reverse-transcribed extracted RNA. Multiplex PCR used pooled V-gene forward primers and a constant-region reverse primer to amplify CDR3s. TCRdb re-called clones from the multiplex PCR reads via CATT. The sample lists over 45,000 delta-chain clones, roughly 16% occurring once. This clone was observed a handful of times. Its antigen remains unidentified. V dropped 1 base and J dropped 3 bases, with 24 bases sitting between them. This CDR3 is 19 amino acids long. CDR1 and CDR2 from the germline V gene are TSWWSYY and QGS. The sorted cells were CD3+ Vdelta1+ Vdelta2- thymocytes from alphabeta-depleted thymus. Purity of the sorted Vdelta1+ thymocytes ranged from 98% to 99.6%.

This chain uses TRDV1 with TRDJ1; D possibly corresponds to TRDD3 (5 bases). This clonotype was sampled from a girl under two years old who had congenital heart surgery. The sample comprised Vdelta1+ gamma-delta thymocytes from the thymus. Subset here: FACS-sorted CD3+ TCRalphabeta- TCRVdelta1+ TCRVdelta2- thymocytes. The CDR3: CALGERSPPGTAPPDKLIF. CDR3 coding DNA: TGTGCTCTTGGGGAACGGTCCCCTCCGGGGACCGCTCCCCCCGATAAACTCATCTTT.